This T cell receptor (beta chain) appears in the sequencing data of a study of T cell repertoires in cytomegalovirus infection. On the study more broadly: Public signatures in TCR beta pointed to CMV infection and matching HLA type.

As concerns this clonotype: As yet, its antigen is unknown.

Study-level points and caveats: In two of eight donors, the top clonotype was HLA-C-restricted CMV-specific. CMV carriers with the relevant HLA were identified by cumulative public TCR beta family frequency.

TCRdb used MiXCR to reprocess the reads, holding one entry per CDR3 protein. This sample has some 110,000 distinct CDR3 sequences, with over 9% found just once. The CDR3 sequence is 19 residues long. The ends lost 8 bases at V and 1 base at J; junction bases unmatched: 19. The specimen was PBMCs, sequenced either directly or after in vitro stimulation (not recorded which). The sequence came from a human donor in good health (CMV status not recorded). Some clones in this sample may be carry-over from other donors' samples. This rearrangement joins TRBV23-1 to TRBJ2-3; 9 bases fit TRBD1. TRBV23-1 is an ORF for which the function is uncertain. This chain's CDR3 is CASYTRGQGVNHCTDTQYF. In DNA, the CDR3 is TGCGCCAGCTATACGAGGGGACAGGGTGTGAACCATTGCACAGATACGCAGTATTTT.